These 28 T cell receptor beta chains came from one sample sequenced in a study of T cells after yellow fever vaccination. Each CDR3 protein gets one entry after TCRdb re-called the 5' RACE reads with MiXCR. The top ten hold approximately 15% of the sample, which has 350,000 or so distinct CDR3 sequences, around 8.1% seen once. The source was PBMCs, collected more than 40 days after the first yellow fever vaccination. Receptors were obtained from a man between 18 and 35 years old who received the YFV17D yellow fever vaccine.

This clonotype was seen repeatedly, ten times or more. This chain joins TRBV20-1 and TRBJ2-1, with D possibly called TRBD1 or TRBD2 (6 bases each). Deletions cut 4 bases from V and 0 bases from J, with 16 bases between. The CDR3 runs to 16 residues. Germline loops: CDR1 DFQATT, CDR2 SNEGSKA (reference sequence). CDR3 coding DNA: TGCAGTGCTACCCCTACGGGGGCCCCCTCCTACAATGAGCAGTTCTTC. This translates into CSATPTGAPSYNEQFF.

The chain has TRBV7-3 and TRBJ1-1, with D maybe TRBD1 (6 bases). V gave up 5 bases and J gave up 2 bases, with 15 bases separating them. Germline CDR1 is SGHTA and CDR2 is FQGTGA. This CDR3 is 15 amino acids long. The CDR3 is CASSPDGGTNTEAFF. In DNA form, the CDR3 reads TGTGCCAGCAGCCCTGATGGGGGCACAAACACTGAAGCTTTCTTT.

Only a few counts were recorded for this clonotype. The rearrangement links TRBV20-1 to TRBJ2-5; D remains ambiguous. Per germline, CDR1 DFQATT and CDR2 SNEGSKA (reference sequence). V lost 0 bases to trimming and J lost 2 bases, with 10 bases between them. This CDR3 has 14 amino acids. The CDR3 region is CSARDRYGQETQYF. Written as DNA, the CDR3 is TGCAGTGCTAGAGATCGCTACGGGCAAGAGACCCAGTACTTC.

The sample holds a few counts of this clonotype. V is TRBV4-3 and J is TRBJ1-2; weak D call: TRBD1 (5 bases). This CDR3 is 14 amino acids long. Per germline, CDR1 LGHNA and CDR2 YSLEER. With 0 bases removed from V and 8 bases from J, the gap between germline ends came to 13 bases. CDR3 nucleotides: TGCGCCAGCAGCCAAGATCAGGGTAGGGACGGCTACACCTTC. Translating it yields CASSQDQGRDGYTF.

This clonotype has a handful of counts. The chain combines TRBV5-1 with TRBJ1-2; the D is unclear. V was pared by 0 bases and J by 13 bases, with 16 bases between. The CDR3 runs to 13 residues. Germline V gene data show CDR1 as SGHRS and CDR2 as YFSETQ. The CDR3 DNA reads TGCGCCAGCAGCTTGGAGAGTACTGGAACGGGCACCTTC. Translation: CASSLESTGTGTF.

This sequence joins TRBV27 and TRBJ2-5; D is ambiguous. Deletions cut 6 bases from V and 5 bases from J, with 10 bases between. The CDR3 loop spans 12 amino acids. The germline V gene has CDR1 MNHEY and CDR2 SMNVEV (reference sequence). CDR3 region: CASRGVAETQYF. Here the CDR3 DNA reads TGTGCCAGCAGAGGAGTAGCCGAGACCCAGTACTTC.

This clonotype appeared many times. J is TRBJ1-6 and V is TRBV5-1; 7 bases align to TRBD1. The CDR3 spans 15 residues. CDR1 is SGHRS and CDR2 is YFSETQ in the germline V gene. V was pared by 4 bases and J by 8 bases, with 9 bases of the junction left unmatched. This chain's CDR3 is CASSRYTGADSPLHF. The CDR3 nucleotides read TGCGCCAGCAGCCGATATACAGGGGCAGATTCACCCCTCCACTTT.

The chain recombines TRBV4-3 with TRBJ2-7; D gene uncertain. The V end lost 4 bases, the J end lost 3 bases, and 16 bases lay between the germline ends. Germline assignment: CDR1 LGHNA and CDR2 YSLEER. This CDR3 spans 15 amino acids. The CDR3 loop reads CASSREGSQNYEQYF. CDR3 DNA sequence: TGCGCCAGCAGCCGGGAAGGAAGCCAGAACTACGAGCAGTACTTC.

This clonotype was seen more than once but under ten times. The CDR3 DNA follows: TGTGCCAGCAGTTTATCGCTTTCCGGGCGAGGCAATCAGCCCCAGCATTTT. It is translated as CASSLSLSGRGNQPQHF. V usage is TRBV27 and J usage is TRBJ1-5, with D unresolved. The V end was cut by 0 bases, the J end by 2 bases, with 14 bases between. CDR1 and CDR2 from the germline V gene are MNHEY and SMNVEV (reference sequence). The CDR3 runs to 17 residues.

The chain has TRBV4-2 and TRBJ2-1; no firm D call. This CDR3 has 14 residues. Trimming took 4 bases from V and 4 from J, leaving 11 bases between them. Germline CDR1 and CDR2: LGHNA and YNFKEQ. CDR3 residues: CASSRPVAYNEQFF. Written as DNA, the CDR3 is TGTGCCAGCAGCCGCCCTGTTGCTTACAATGAGCAGTTCTTC.

This clonotype was seen a few times. The V call is TRBV10-3, the J call TRBJ1-4; maybe TRBD1 (6 bases). V lost 3 bases, J lost 8 bases, and 13 bases lay in between. Germline lookup yields CDR1 ENHRY and CDR2 SYGVKD. The CDR3 is 14 amino acids. This chain's CDR3 is CAISDSGAEEKLFF. The CDR3 coding sequence is TGTGCCATCAGTGATTCGGGGGCGGAAGAAAAACTGTTTTTT.

The rearrangement joins TRBV3-1 to TRBJ2-1; tentatively, D is TRBD2 (6 bases). V was trimmed by 3 bases and J by 7 bases, leaving 10 bases between them. This CDR3 has 13 residues. CDR1 and CDR2 (germline): LGHDT, YNNKEL (reference sequence). The CDR3 protein is CASSQTGVNEQFF. Written as DNA, the CDR3 is TGTGCCAGCAGCCAGACGGGGGTAAATGAGCAGTTCTTC.

Comment on this clonotype: The CDR3 carries no conserved terminal phenylalanine or tryptophan, so it likely arises from a read error. The genes are TRBV7-9 and TRBJ2-7; the D is unclear. V gave up 3 bases and J gave up 6 bases, with 12 bases separating them. Germline V CDR1 and CDR2: SEHNR, FQNEAQ (reference sequence). This CDR3 contains 13 residues. The CDR3 protein is CASSFFDGSEQYS. CDR3 nucleotides: TGTGCCAGCAGCTTTTTCGATGGCAGCGAGCAGTACTCC.

This clonotype was seen a handful of times. The chain combines TRBV20-1 with TRBJ2-2; TRBD2 matches 8 bases. This CDR3 has 14 amino acids. Per the germline V gene, CDR1 is DFQATT and CDR2 is SNEGSKA (reference sequence). V gave up 1 base and J gave up 6 bases; unmatched junction bases: 4. The CDR3 region is CSARVGGAAGELFF. Written as DNA, the CDR3 is TGCAGTGCTAGAGTCGGGGGGGCGGCCGGGGAGCTGTTTTTT.

This chain connects TRBV5-1 to TRBJ2-5; D perhaps matches TRBD1 (7 bases). Germline V lookup: CDR1 SGHRS, CDR2 YFSETQ. The CDR3 extends over 16 amino acids. Trimming pared 0 bases from V and 4 bases from J, leaving 16 bases between. CDR3 sequence (DNA): TGCGCCAGCAGCTTGGTGGAGGGGGCGGTGAGAGAGACCCAGTACTTC. Its translation: CASSLVEGAVRETQYF.

The chain employs TRBV20-1 and TRBJ2-5; tentatively, D is TRBD1 or TRBD2 (5 bases each). There are 15 residues in the CDR3. CDR1 is DFQATT and CDR2 is SNEGSKA in the germline V gene (reference sequence). This CDR3 reads CTAGGEWALQETQYF. Here the CDR3 DNA reads TGCACCGCTGGGGGAGAGTGGGCCCTACAAGAGACCCAGTACTTC.

This clonotype was observed a few times. The DNA is left out, because the CDR3 cannot be placed on it with certainty; the CDR3 is given as TCRdb lists it. The chain combines TRBV7-2 with TRBJ2-2; TRBD1 is the table's D call, not checked against the DNA. The germline CDR1 and CDR2 sequences are SGHTA and FQGNSA. The CDR3 is made up of 16 amino acids, end residues included. The CDR3 sequence: CASSLVGQGIPGSCFF.

The rearrangement uses TRBV10-3 and TRBJ2-5, with 8 nucleotides matching TRBD1. Germline V lookup: CDR1 ENHRY, CDR2 SYGVKD. V shed 5 bases and J 2 bases; nucleotides not matched to a gene: 4. This CDR3 has 14 amino acids. The CDR3 is CAISSNRGQETQYF. CDR3 nucleotide sequence: TGTGCCATCAGTTCGAACAGGGGGCAAGAGACCCAGTACTTC.

The rearrangement joins TRBV12-3 or TRBV12-4 to TRBJ1-4; unclear D gene. Trimming cost V 3 bases and J 4 bases, with 9 bases left between them. This CDR3 spans 14 amino acids. The CDR3 sequence: CASSFEQINEKLFF. The CDR3 nucleotides are TGTGCCAGCAGTTTTGAACAGATTAATGAAAAACTGTTTTTT.

The J gene is TRBJ2-3, the V gene TRBV2; 7 bases match TRBD2. Germline values: CDR1 SNHLY, CDR2 FYNNEI. Germline trimming cut 8 bases from V and 0 bases from J; bases unmatched to any gene: 11. The CDR3 extends over 16 amino acids. CDR3 protein: CASRFKLAASTDTQYF. The CDR3 DNA reads TGTGCCAGCCGGTTTAAGCTAGCGGCTAGCACAGATACGCAGTATTTT.

This clonotype was counted ten times or more. This chain links TRBV18 with TRBJ1-1, with unresolved D. Germline CDR1 and CDR2: KGHSH and LQKENI. The CDR3 runs 13 residues. Trimming removed 5 bases at V and 5 bases at J, with 12 bases between. This CDR3 is CASSTGSGTEAFF. In nucleotides, the CDR3 is TGTGCCAGCTCAACGGGGTCGGGGACTGAAGCTTTCTTT.

The genes are TRBV20-1 and TRBJ2-3; either TRBD1 or TRBD2 may supply D (5 bases each). The V gene's germline CDR1 is DFQATT and CDR2 SNEGSKA (reference sequence). This CDR3 region has 14 residues. V gave up 6 bases and J gave up 2 bases, with 15 bases separating them. CDR3 bases: TGCAGTGCCCCCCGACCGGGGACCACAGATACGCAGTATTTT. Protein sequence: CSAPRPGTTDTQYF.

The chain joins TRBV5-1 to TRBJ1-6; D unresolved. The CDR3 is 15 amino acids. V was trimmed by 4 bases and J by 4 bases, leaving 12 bases between them. The germline gives CDR1 SGHRS, CDR2 YFSETQ. This CDR3 is CASSPGRAYNSPLHF. DNA for the CDR3: TGCGCCAGCAGCCCTGGACGAGCATATAATTCACCCCTCCACTTT. The full variable domain, rest sourced from reference TRBV5-1 and TRBJ1-6, is KAGVTQTPRYLIKTRGQQVTLSCSPISGHRSVSWYQQTPGQGLQFLFEYFSETQRNKGNFPGRFSGRQFSNSRSEMNVSTLELGDSALYLCASSPGRAYNSPLHFGNGTRLTVT.

There are many counts of this clonotype. Here the CDR3 reads CASSEAEGTGGQPQHF. CDR3 nucleotide sequence: TGTGCCAGCAGTGAAGCGGAGGGGACAGGGGGACAGCCCCAGCATTTT. The chain employs TRBV6-1 and TRBJ1-5, with 11 bases aligning to TRBD1. The J segment lost 7 bases and the V segment lost 0 bases, leaving 5 bases of the junction unmatched. Germline lookup yields CDR1 MNHNS and CDR2 SASEGT. CDR3 length equals 16 residues.

The chain uses TRBV9 and TRBJ2-1, with 10 bases lining up with TRBD1. CDR1 SGDLS and CDR2 YYNGEE come from the germline V gene. This CDR3 contains 12 residues. J lost 9 bases, V lost 3 bases, and 0 bases had no gene match. Here the CDR3 DNA reads TGTGCCAGCAGCGGACAGGGGGCTGAGCAGTTCTTC. Translation: CASSGQGAEQFF.

This sequence joins TRBV20-1 and TRBJ2-1; 7 positions agree with TRBD2. In germline, CDR1 is DFQATT, CDR2 SNEGSKA (reference sequence). V dropped 0 bases and J dropped 4; count of bases not matched to a gene: 6. The CDR3 covers 15 residues. CDR3 in amino acids: CSARDLGGVYNEQFF. The CDR3, as DNA: TGCAGTGCTAGAGATTTGGGGGGGGTATACAATGAGCAGTTCTTC.

This clonotype was counted ten times or more. The chain carries TRBV7-9 and TRBJ2-5; D unresolved. In germline, CDR1 is SEHNR, CDR2 FQNEAQ (reference sequence). Trimming removed 5 bases from V and 5 bases from J, with 12 bases in between. The CDR3 is 13 amino acids. In DNA, the CDR3 is TGTGCCAGCAGCCCGCGACTGGGGGAGACCCAGTACTTC. Translating gives CASSPRLGETQYF. Complete variable domain (other parts from reference TRBV7-9 and TRBJ2-5): DTGVSQNPRHKITKRGQNVTFRCDPISEHNRLYWYRQTLGQGPEFLTYFQNEAQLEKSRLLSDRFSAERPKGSFSTLEIQRTEQGDSAMYLCASSPRLGETQYFGPGTRLLVL.

The chain employs TRBV7-2 and TRBJ2-3; TRBD1 aligns across 10 bases. The trim removed 5 bases at V and 4 bases at J, leaving 9 bases unmatched. The germline CDR1 and CDR2 sequences are SGHTA and FQGNSA. This CDR3 is built from 16 residues. This chain's CDR3 is CASSDRQGAGPDTQYF. As DNA, the CDR3 is TGTGCCAGCAGCGACCGACAGGGGGCGGGCCCAGATACGCAGTATTTT.